The source of this T cell receptor (beta chain) is a study of Graves' ophthalmopathy and Graves' hyperthyroidism. RNA served as the template for amplifying TCR beta CDR3 regions. RT-PCR in the first round used HTBI primers; a second-round multiplex PCR followed. Using its own MiXCR run on the multiplex PCR reads, TCRdb lists one record per CDR3 protein. The sample lists some 750,000 distinct CDR3 sequences, 40% occurring once. In this sample, this clonotype turned up a few times. Establishment of the diagnosis relied upon clinical symptoms, serum thyroxine, TRAb, thyroid ultrasound and orbital computed tomography. The germline V gene encodes CDR1 SGHDT and CDR2 YYEEEE. With 4 bases removed from V and 6 bases from J, the gap between germline ends came to 13 bases. The CDR3 contains 13 residues.

The specimen sequenced was peripheral blood. This sequence joins TRBV5-6 and TRBJ1-1, with D maybe TRBD1 (5 bases). This clonotype was sampled from an adult man with Graves' ophthalmopathy. CDR3 amino acids: CASSTSGYAEAFF. The CDR3 region has the DNA TGTGCCAGCAGCACCTCAGGGTACGCTGAAGCTTTCTTT. Drawing the rest from reference TRBV5-6 and TRBJ1-1, the complete variable domain is DAGVTQSPTHLIKTRGQQVTLRCSPKSGHDTVSWYQQALGQGPQFIFQYYEEEERQRGNFPDRFSGHQFPNYSSELNVNALLLGDSALYLCASSTSGYAEAFFGQGTRLTVV.